These T cell receptor beta chains were read from a single sample in a study of T cell responses to AZD1222 COVID-19 vaccine. TCRdb's table, derived via immunoSEQ multiplex PCR, lists solely in-frame clones and lacks some. The table records roughly 120,000 clones, nearly 90% of them present only once. The sample was peripheral blood, taken on day 0 of AZD1222 vaccination. The receptors come from an adult in good health. The CDR3 runs from the conserved cysteine through the conserved F or W. Fields, in order: CDR3 length, V gene, clone size, D gene, J gene, CDR3 protein, CDR3 DNA. A D gene is named only where the DNA matches it firmly. Clone size is stated in some rows and not others, as once, few, many or a class when expanded.

CDR3 length: 11
V gene: TRBV11-1
clone size: .
D gene: .
J gene: TRBJ2-7
CDR3 protein: CASSSQYEQYF
CDR3 DNA: TGTGCCAGCAGCTCCCAATACGAGCAGTACTTC

CDR3 length: 11
V gene: TRBV29-1
clone size: .
D gene: .
J gene: TRBJ1-2
CDR3 protein: CSVIVGGGYTF
CDR3 DNA: TGCAGCGTTATTGTAGGTGGGGGCTACACCTTC

CDR3 length: 16
V gene: TRBV23-1
clone size: .
D gene: .
J gene: TRBJ1-5
CDR3 protein: CASSQQGSDSNQPQHF
CDR3 DNA: TGCGCCAGCAGTCAACAGGGGTCGGATAGCAATCAGCCCCAGCATTTT

CDR3 length: 15
V gene: TRBV7-7
clone size: .
D gene: TRBD2
J gene: TRBJ2-1
CDR3 protein: CASSLGRGSYNEQFF
CDR3 DNA: TGTGCTAGCAGCTTAGGGCGGGGGTCCTACAATGAGCAGTTCTTC

CDR3 length: 16
V gene: TRBV6-5
clone size: .
D gene: .
J gene: TRBJ1-6
CDR3 protein: CASSYSRTALNSPLHF
CDR3 DNA: TGTGCCAGCAGTTACTCGAGGACAGCCCTTAATTCACCCCTCCACTTT

CDR3 length: 13
V gene: TRBV6-2/TRBV6-3
clone size: .
D gene: .
J gene: TRBJ1-4
CDR3 protein: CASSRRFGEKLFF
CDR3 DNA: TGTGCCAGCAGTCGGCGGTTCGGAGAAAAACTGTTTTTT

CDR3 length: 14
V gene: TRBV7-9
clone size: .
D gene: .
J gene: TRBJ2-5
CDR3 protein: CASSATRTQETQYF
CDR3 DNA: TGTGCCAGCAGCGCCACGAGGACCCAGGAGACCCAGTACTTC

CDR3 length: 16
V gene: TRBV7-2
clone size: .
D gene: TRBD1
J gene: TRBJ2-7
CDR3 protein: CASSFPPRQGDHEQYF
CDR3 DNA: TGTGCCAGCAGCTTCCCCCCCCGCCAGGGGGACCACGAGCAGTACTTC

CDR3 length: 11
V gene: TRBV28
clone size: .
D gene: .
J gene: TRBJ1-1
CDR3 protein: CASGQIREAFF
CDR3 DNA: TGTGCCAGCGGTCAGATCAGGGAAGCTTTCTTT

CDR3 length: 16
V gene: TRBV6-6
clone size: .
D gene: .
J gene: TRBJ2-3
CDR3 protein: CASTYTGGVGTDTQYF
CDR3 DNA: TGTGCCAGCACCTACACTGGGGGAGTGGGCACAGATACGCAGTATTTT

CDR3 length: 16
V gene: TRBV28
clone size: .
D gene: TRBD1
J gene: TRBJ1-2
CDR3 protein: CASSLGGQTANYGYTF
CDR3 DNA: TGTGCCAGCAGTTTGGGGGGACAGACGGCTAACTATGGCTACACCTTC

CDR3 length: 12
V gene: TRBV24-1
clone size: .
D gene: .
J gene: TRBJ1-1
CDR3 protein: CATSDLGTEAFF
CDR3 DNA: TGTGCCACCAGTGATTTGGGGACTGAAGCTTTCTTT

CDR3 length: 15
V gene: TRBV28
clone size: once
D gene: TRBD1
J gene: TRBJ1-1
CDR3 protein: CASSFSGTGGTEAFF
CDR3 DNA: TGTGCCAGCAGTTTTTCTGGGACAGGGGGCACTGAAGCTTTCTTT

CDR3 length: 15
V gene: TRBV30
clone size: .
D gene: TRBD2
J gene: TRBJ2-3
CDR3 protein: CAWSFGGISTDTQYF
CDR3 DNA: TGTGCCTGGAGTTTCGGGGGGATTAGCACAGATACGCAGTATTTT

CDR3 length: 16
V gene: TRBV19
clone size: .
D gene: .
J gene: TRBJ1-6
CDR3 protein: CASSSDRTALNSPLHF
CDR3 DNA: TGTGCCAGTAGTTCGGACCGGACAGCACTTAATTCACCCCTCCACTTT

CDR3 length: 11
V gene: TRBV3-1/TRBV3-2
clone size: .
D gene: .
J gene: TRBJ1-1
CDR3 protein: CASSQSYEAFF
CDR3 DNA: TGTGCCAGCAGCCAAAGCTATGAAGCTTTCTTT

CDR3 length: 16
V gene: TRBV18
clone size: .
D gene: .
J gene: TRBJ1-6
CDR3 protein: CASSPLRGSDGSPLHF
CDR3 DNA: TGTGCCAGCTCACCACTTAGAGGCTCTGATGGTTCACCCCTCCACTTT

CDR3 length: 18
V gene: TRBV10-3
clone size: .
D gene: TRBD2
J gene: TRBJ2-3
CDR3 protein: CAISSVGGRETSTDTQYF
CDR3 DNA: TGTGCCATCAGTTCCGTGGGCGGGAGGGAGACTAGCACAGATACGCAGTATTTT

CDR3 length: 14
V gene: TRBV6-2/TRBV6-3
clone size: .
D gene: TRBD1
J gene: TRBJ1-2
CDR3 protein: CASSWTGTNYGYTF
CDR3 DNA: TGTGCCAGCAGTTGGACAGGAACTAACTATGGCTACACCTTC

CDR3 length: 13
V gene: TRBV28
clone size: .
D gene: .
J gene: TRBJ1-2
CDR3 protein: CATDRGVRNGYTF
CDR3 DNA: TGTGCCACCGACCGGGGGGTGAGGAATGGCTACACCTTC

CDR3 length: 14
V gene: TRBV25-1
clone size: once
D gene: .
J gene: TRBJ2-5
CDR3 protein: CASSPLRGQETQYF
CDR3 DNA: TGTGCCAGCAGCCCCCTTAGGGGCCAAGAGACCCAGTACTTC

CDR3 length: 13
V gene: TRBV7-3
clone size: .
D gene: .
J gene: TRBJ2-1
CDR3 protein: CASSLMASNEQFF
CDR3 DNA: TGTGCCAGCAGCTTAATGGCCAGCAATGAGCAGTTCTTC

CDR3 length: 14
V gene: TRBV7-6
clone size: .
D gene: .
J gene: TRBJ1-3
CDR3 protein: CASSPEVAGNTIYF
CDR3 DNA: TGTGCCAGCAGCCCCGAGGTCGCTGGAAACACCATATATTTT

CDR3 length: 15
V gene: TRBV6-5
clone size: .
D gene: .
J gene: TRBJ1-6
CDR3 protein: CASSLQRGLRAPLHF
CDR3 DNA: TGTGCCAGCAGTCTGCAGCGGGGACTGAGGGCACCCCTCCACTTT

CDR3 length: 12
V gene: TRBV25-1
clone size: .
D gene: .
J gene: TRBJ2-1
CDR3 protein: CASSVGRYEQFF
CDR3 DNA: TGTGCCAGCAGTGTAGGACGGTACGAGCAGTTCTTC

CDR3 length: 14
V gene: TRBV7-9
clone size: .
D gene: .
J gene: TRBJ2-7
CDR3 protein: CASSRAALHYEQYF
CDR3 DNA: TGTGCCAGCAGCCGCGCGGCGCTGCACTACGAGCAGTACTTC

CDR3 length: 15
V gene: TRBV5-1
clone size: .
D gene: .
J gene: TRBJ1-1
CDR3 protein: CASSLMGPGDTEAFF
CDR3 DNA: TGCGCCAGCAGCTTGATGGGACCGGGGGACACTGAAGCTTTCTTT